Listed below are T cell receptor beta chains from one sample, sequenced in a study of blood T cell repertoires in COVID-19. Only in-frame clones appear in the TCRdb table, and some are missing; sequencing was by immunoSEQ multiplex PCR. In the table there are about 70,000 clones, approximately 85% of which are singletons. The sequencing input was peripheral blood. These receptors originate from a man older than 75 with acute or convalescent COVID-19. CDR3s include the opening cysteine and the closing phenylalanine or tryptophan. A D gene is named only where the DNA matches it firmly. Expanded clones get a size class; other rows say once, few or many, or leave the size out.

D: TRBD2; J: TRBJ2-7; size: NA; V: TRBV29-1; DNA: TGCAGCGTTGGATATAGCGGGAACTCCTACGAGCAGTACTTC; CDR3: CSVGYSGNSYEQYF
D: TRBD1; J: TRBJ1-2; size: once; V: TRBV28; DNA: TGTGCCAGCAGCTCGACAGGGGGCAACTATGGCTACACCTTC; CDR3: CASSSTGGNYGYTF
D: TRBD2; J: TRBJ2-7; size: NA; V: TRBV7-2; DNA: TGTGCCAGCACCCCATCGGGGGGGTTTCATTACGAGCAGTACTTC; CDR3: CASTPSGGFHYEQYF
D: NA; J: TRBJ2-5; size: once; V: TRBV27; DNA: TGTGCCAGCTGTCAAGGACACCCCCTCCAAGAGACCCAGTACTTC; CDR3: CASCQGHPLQETQYF
D: TRBD2; J: TRBJ2-6; size: NA; V: TRBV30; DNA: TGTGCCGTAGGGTGGGCGGGGGGCAGCTCTGGGGCCAACGTCCTGACTTTC; CDR3: CAVGWAGGSSGANVLTF
D: NA; J: TRBJ1-3; size: NA; V: TRBV30; DNA: TGTGCCTGGAGGGAGACAGTACAAAGGAGAGGTACCATATATTTT; CDR3: CAWRETVQRRGTIYF
D: NA; J: TRBJ1-1; size: few; V: TRBV6-5; DNA: TGTGCCAGCAGTACAGGGCCGGACACTGAAGCTTTCTTT; CDR3: CASSTGPDTEAFF
D: TRBD1; J: TRBJ1-6; size: NA; V: TRBV7-2; DNA: TGTGCCAGCAGCTTGATGACAGGGTCGGATTCACCCCTCCACTTT; CDR3: CASSLMTGSDSPLHF
D: TRBD2; J: TRBJ2-1; size: NA; V: TRBV6-5; DNA: TGTGCCAGCAAGGGGGGGCTAGCGGGAGCCGGGCAGTTCTTC; CDR3: CASKGGLAGAGQFF
D: NA; J: TRBJ2-2; size: NA; V: TRBV2; DNA: TGTGCCAGCAGTGACCGCGGGCTGATGAACACCGGGGAGCTGTTTTTT; CDR3: CASSDRGLMNTGELFF
D: NA; J: TRBJ1-2; size: NA; V: TRBV11-2; DNA: TGTGCCAGCAGCTTAGACCTGGACAGCTCCTATGGCTACACCTTC; CDR3: CASSLDLDSSYGYTF
D: NA; J: TRBJ1-2; size: NA; V: TRBV3-1/TRBV3-2; DNA: TGTGCCAGCAGCCAAGTTGAAGGGGACGGGGGGAATGGCTACACCTTC; CDR3: CASSQVEGDGGNGYTF
D: NA; J: TRBJ1-6; size: medium-sized; V: TRBV4-3; DNA: TGCGCCAGCAGCCAAGTTGGCCAGGGTGCCAATTCACCCCTCCACTTT; CDR3: CASSQVGQGANSPLHF
D: NA; J: TRBJ2-2; size: NA; V: TRBV5-1; DNA: TGCGCCAGCAGCTTGGCCTGGGGGGACGGGGAGCTGTTTTTT; CDR3: CASSLAWGDGELFF
D: NA; J: TRBJ1-2; size: NA; V: TRBV5-1; DNA: TGCGCCAGCAGCTTGGGCTGGGGAGATGCGGGCTACACCTTC; CDR3: CASSLGWGDAGYTF
D: NA; J: TRBJ2-3; size: NA; V: TRBV6-5; DNA: TGTGCCAGCAGTCGGGGGGCCCAGGGAGATACGCAGTATTTT; CDR3: CASSRGAQGDTQYF
D: TRBD2; J: TRBJ2-1; size: NA; V: TRBV5-5; DNA: TGTGCCAGCAGCTTTTTAGCGGGAGGGAACAATGAGCAGTTCTTC; CDR3: CASSFLAGGNNEQFF